This entry features one T cell receptor (beta chain) sequence. MiXCR, run by TCRdb on the 5' RACE reads, gives a single entry per CDR3 protein. The sample includes about 190,000 distinct CDR3 sequences, around a sixth seen only once; the top ten take 40% to 45%. This sample is part of a study of identical twins. V trimming: 5 bases; J trimming: 3 bases; junction bases outside the gene matches: 4. The germline CDR1 and CDR2 sequences are LNHDA and SQIVND (reference sequence). CDR3 length: 13 amino acids. Separately, the same data were catalogued under a study of T cells expressing NK-cell markers. That work adds: In sorted CD3+CD56+NKG2C+, CD3+CD56+NKG2C- and CD3+CD56-NKG2C+ T cells, TCR beta repertoires were obtained. Several donors had dominant NKG2C+ clonotypes that comprised about 1.0-7.5% of their CD8+ T cells.

V is TRBV19 and J is TRBJ2-7; the match to TRBD2 covers 7 bases. The sample consisted of CD8+ T cells sorted from blood. The receptor's source is a woman between 18 and 29 years old in good health. The CDR3 region is CASSYGGVYEQYF. The DNA for the CDR3 is TGTGCCAGTAGTTATGGGGGGGTCTACGAGCAGTACTTC.